This passage covers 32 T cell receptor beta chains from one sample sequenced in a study of cytomegalovirus exposure and HLA in healthy donors. Researchers ran the PCR with 60 Vbeta and 13 Jbeta primers. Profiling relied on immunoSEQ multiplex PCR, and the TCRdb table lists in-frame clones only, not all of them. The sample records around 190,000 clones, roughly 78% being singletons. Sequencing was carried out using PBMCs. Receptors were obtained from a woman aged 35 to 49 in good health and CMV-seronegative.

This sequence joins TRBV9 and TRBJ2-1; D is unresolved. V lost 2 bases and J 6 bases, leaving 12 bases between the germline ends. The CDR3 sequence is 14 residues long. In germline, CDR1 is SGDLS, CDR2 YYNGEE. CDR3 loop: CASSVASVVNEQFF. CDR3 coding DNA: TGTGCCAGCAGCGTCGCAAGCGTCGTCAATGAGCAGTTCTTC. Based on the CDR3 plus reference TRBV9 and TRBJ2-1, the full variable domain is DSGVTQTPKHLITATGQRVTLRCSPRSGDLSVYWYQQSLDQGLQFLIQYYNGEERAKGNILERFSAQQFPDLHSELNLSSLELGDSALYFCASSVASVVNEQFFGPGTRLTVL.

The chain is built from TRBV6-1 and TRBJ2-7; weak D call: TRBD2 (6 bases). The V gene lost 2 bases and the J gene lost 4 bases, with 9 bases spanning the gap. The CDR3 spans 13 residues. Germline values: CDR1 MNHNS, CDR2 SASEGT. The CDR3 nucleotides are TGTGCCAGCAGTGAATGGGAGGCGTACGAGCAGTACTTC. Translation gives CASSEWEAYEQYF.

This clone was detected only once. The chain links TRBV6-5 to TRBJ1-6; D is perhaps TRBD1 (5 bases). Deletions cut 5 bases from V and 4 bases from J, with 6 bases between. CDR3 size: 13 residues. Germline CDR1 is MNHEY and CDR2 is SVGAGI. DNA for the CDR3: TGTGCCAGCAGTGACAGATATAATTCACCCCTCCACTTT. Translation: CASSDRYNSPLHF.

This chain uses TRBV6-5 with TRBJ1-5; the match to TRBD1 covers 9 bases. V dropped 6 bases and J dropped 6; count of bases not matched to a gene: 3. The germline gives CDR1 MNHEY, CDR2 SVGAGI. This CDR3 region has 13 residues. This CDR3 reads CASSWDRVQPQHF. The DNA for the CDR3 is TGTGCCAGCAGCTGGGACAGGGTTCAGCCCCAGCATTTT.

V usage is TRBV10-1 and J usage is TRBJ2-1; 10 bases map to TRBD1. The CDR3 spans 17 residues. The germline CDR1 and CDR2 sequences are WNHNN and SYGVQD (reference sequence). With V trimmed by 1 base and J by 8 bases, 11 bases remained unmatched. CDR3 residues: CASSEFGQGEPYDEQFF. Written as DNA, the CDR3 is TGCGCCAGCAGTGAGTTCGGACAGGGGGAACCTTATGATGAGCAGTTCTTC.

This sequence joins TRBV15 and TRBJ2-1; TRBD1 aligns across 7 bases. Per germline, CDR1 LNHNV and CDR2 YYDKDF (reference sequence). Trimming removed 3 bases from V and 10 bases from J; junction bases left unmatched: 9. This CDR3 has 14 amino acids. This CDR3 reads CATSSANRGCEQFF. For the CDR3, the DNA is TGTGCCACCAGCAGTGCTAACAGGGGCTGCGAGCAGTTCTTC.

This clone was detected a few times. V is TRBV5-6 and J is TRBJ2-6, with a weak D call TRBD1 (5 bases). The V gene's germline CDR1 is SGHDT and CDR2 YYEEEE. CDR3 length: 17 amino acids. V lost 0 bases and J lost 2, with 12 bases in between. CDR3 coding DNA: TGTGCCAGCAGCTTGGGGCAGGGTCTAGCTGGGGCCAACGTCCTGACTTTC. Translating it yields CASSLGQGLAGANVLTF.

CDR3 residues: CASSYVRTGELFF. CDR3 DNA sequence: TGTGCCAGCAGTTACGTGCGAACCGGGGAGCTGTTTTTT. The V gene is TRBV6-5, the J gene TRBJ2-2; no firm D call. Germline V gives CDR1 MNHEY, CDR2 SVGAGI. The CDR3 covers 13 residues. V was clipped by 2 bases and J by 5 bases, with 6 bases between them.

This chain joins TRBV7-2 and TRBJ2-1; 7 bases line up with TRBD2. This CDR3 region has 15 residues. Germline lookup yields CDR1 SGHTA and CDR2 FQGNSA. Trimming removed 1 base from V and 7 bases from J; junction bases left unmatched: 7. CDR3 loop: CASSLDSGGANEQFF. The DNA of the CDR3 is TGTGCCAGCAGCTTAGACTCGGGGGGAGCTAATGAGCAGTTCTTC.

The chain joins TRBV27 to TRBJ2-7; D is possibly TRBD1 (5 bases). Trimming took 5 bases from V and 5 from J, leaving 16 bases between them. There are 14 residues in the CDR3. CDR1 is MNHEY, CDR2 SMNVEV, per germline (reference sequence). The CDR3 loop is CASSPGPPGNEQYF. Here the CDR3 DNA reads TGTGCCAGCAGTCCAGGGCCCCCAGGTAACGAGCAGTACTTC.

This chain connects TRBV5-1 to TRBJ2-2; 8 bases map to TRBD2. The junction had 5 bases not matched to a gene; V was cut back by 5 bases and J by 2 bases. The germline CDR1 and CDR2 sequences are SGHRS and YFSETQ. The CDR3 covers 15 residues. The DNA for the CDR3 is TGCGCCAGCAGTAATAGCGGGGCCAACACCGGGGAGCTGTTTTTT. This translates into CASSNSGANTGELFF.

The chain recombines TRBV18 with TRBJ1-5; D not certain. Looked up from germline, CDR1 is KGHSH and CDR2 is LQKENI. The CDR3 is 16 residues long. The V end was cut by 6 bases, the J end by 0 bases, with 15 bases between. The CDR3: CASSPWGGPSNQPQHF. The CDR3 DNA follows: TGTGCCAGCTCCCCGTGGGGAGGCCCTAGCAATCAGCCCCAGCATTTT.

This chain joins TRBV27 and TRBJ2-3; D perhaps matches TRBD2 (6 bases). Trimming stripped 3 bases from V and 0 bases from J, with 13 bases between. The CDR3 has 16 amino acids. The V gene's germline CDR1 is MNHEY and CDR2 SMNVEV (reference sequence). DNA of the CDR3: TGTGCCAGCAGTTTTGCTCCGGGACTTAGCACAGATACGCAGTATTTT. Residues: CASSFAPGLSTDTQYF.

V gene TRBV7-2 combines with J gene TRBJ1-2; 7 bases map to TRBD1. Germline V CDR1 and CDR2: SGHTA, FQGNSA. The CDR3 covers 14 residues. The V segment lost 4 bases and the J segment 4 bases; nucleotides outside the gene matches: 6. CDR3 region: CASSSYRGPYGYTF. The CDR3 nucleotides are TGTGCCAGCAGCTCATACAGGGGCCCCTATGGCTACACCTTC. Full variable domain (rest looked up from reference TRBV7-2 and TRBJ1-2): GAGVSQSPSNKVTEKGKDVELRCDPISGHTALYWYRQSLGQGLEFLIYFQGNSAPDKSGLPSDRFSAERTGGSVSTLTIQRTQQEDSAVYLCASSSYRGPYGYTFGSGTRLTVV.

This clone was observed a few times. The V and J genes are TRBV9 and TRBJ2-3; D remains ambiguous. V was trimmed by 0 bases and J by 0 bases, leaving 8 bases between them. This CDR3 spans 15 amino acids. Germline CDR1 and CDR2: SGDLS and YYNGEE. The DNA for the CDR3 is TGTGCCAGCAGCGTAGGCGGAGCTAGCACAGATACGCAGTATTTT. It translates to CASSVGGASTDTQYF. Full variable domain (missing parts from reference TRBV9 and TRBJ2-3): DSGVTQTPKHLITATGQRVTLRCSPRSGDLSVYWYQQSLDQGLQFLIQYYNGEERAKGNILERFSAQQFPDLHSELNLSSLELGDSALYFCASSVGGASTDTQYFGPGTRLTVL.

V is TRBV25-1 and J is TRBJ1-1; D call uncertain. The V gene lost 4 bases and the J gene lost 3 bases, with 9 bases spanning the gap. Germline V gene sequence: CDR1 MGHDK, CDR2 SYGVNS. The CDR3 is made up of 13 amino acids. The CDR3 DNA follows: TGTGCCAGCAGTGTACGTCCGGACACTGAAGCTTTCTTT. It specifies CASSVRPDTEAFF.

This chain uses TRBV28 with TRBJ2-3, with D possibly matching TRBD2 (6 bases). The germline V gene encodes CDR1 MDHEN and CDR2 SYDVKM. The CDR3 consists of 14 residues. Trimming took 1 base from V and 6 from J, leaving 11 bases between them. The CDR3 sequence: CASSLSLGRDTQYF. CDR3 in DNA: TGTGCCAGCAGTTTATCTTTGGGGAGGGATACGCAGTATTTT. Combining the CDR3 with reference TRBV28 and TRBJ2-3 gives the whole variable domain DVKVTQSSRYLVKRTGEKVFLECVQDMDHENMFWYRQDPGLGLRLIYFSYDVKMKEKGDIPEGYSVSREKKERFSLILESASTNQTSMYLCASSLSLGRDTQYFGPGTRLTVL.

The chain recombines TRBV5-4 with TRBJ2-1; D may be TRBD2 (6 bases). V lost 6 bases and J 0 bases, leaving 16 bases between the germline ends. The length of the CDR3 is 16 residues. CDR1 and CDR2 (germline): SGHNT, YYREEE (reference sequence). CDR3 protein: CASITQGDFSYNEQFF. The CDR3 region has the DNA TGTGCCAGCATAACCCAAGGGGACTTCTCCTACAATGAGCAGTTCTTC.

V and J are TRBV4-1 and TRBJ2-3, with 10 positions matching TRBD1. The germline CDR1 and CDR2 sequences are MGHRA and YSYEKL. The CDR3 totals 17 residues. The J segment lost 3 bases and the V segment lost 2 bases, leaving 8 bases of the junction unmatched. As DNA, the CDR3 is TGCGCCAGCAGCCAACGTTCTGGACAGGGGGTGACAGATACGCAGTATTTT. Translating it yields CASSQRSGQGVTDTQYF.

This chain joins TRBV28 and TRBJ1-5, with 8 bases matching TRBD1. The ends lost 8 bases at V and 5 bases at J; junction bases unmatched: 11. Germline CDR1 and CDR2: MDHEN and SYDVKM. The CDR3 has 15 amino acids. DNA of the CDR3: TGTGCCAGCTTATTGGACAGGGAAAGGGATCAGCCCCAGCATTTT. Its protein is CASLLDRERDQPQHF. Full variable domain (rest looked up from reference TRBV28 and TRBJ1-5): DVKVTQSSRYLVKRTGEKVFLECVQDMDHENMFWYRQDPGLGLRLIYFSYDVKMKEKGDIPEGYSVSREKKERFSLILESASTNQTSMYLCASLLDRERDQPQHFGDGTRLSIL.

The CDR3 reads CASSGTGGAGANVLTF. The CDR3 nucleotides read TGTGCCAGCAGTGGGACAGGGGGCGCTGGGGCCAACGTCCTGACTTTC. The V and J genes are TRBV6-4 and TRBJ2-6; 11 bases are a match to TRBD1. The CDR3 runs to 16 residues. J was trimmed by 2 bases and V by 4 bases; bases with no gene match: 1. CDR1 MRHNA and CDR2 SNTAGT come from the germline V gene.

The rearrangement uses TRBV19 and TRBJ1-2; D is ambiguous. CDR3 size: 17 residues. Germline V lookup: CDR1 LNHDA, CDR2 SQIVND (reference sequence). Trimming removed 3 bases from V and 3 bases from J, with 20 bases in between. DNA of the CDR3: TGTGCCAGTAGTATCCGCGGCTGGAACATTTCCTACTATGGCTACACCTTC. Translating gives CASSIRGWNISYYGYTF.

The chain is built from TRBV11-1 and TRBJ2-7; 10 nucleotides agree with TRBD1. The CDR3 loop spans 16 amino acids. Germline trimming cut 5 bases from V and 2 bases from J; bases unmatched to any gene: 9. The germline CDR1 and CDR2 sequences are SGHAT and FQDESV (reference sequence). The CDR3 spells CASSPETGGLTYEQYF. The CDR3, as DNA: TGTGCCAGCAGCCCCGAGACAGGGGGCCTCACCTACGAGCAGTACTTC.

The gene calls are TRBV9 and TRBJ1-1; tentatively, D is TRBD1 (6 bases). Trimming removed 4 bases from V and 3 bases from J, with 16 bases in between. CDR3 length: 15 amino acids. Germline-derived CDR1 and CDR2 are SGDLS and YYNGEE. The CDR3 region has the DNA TGTGCCAGCAGCCCAACCCCGACAGGTCACACTGAAGCTTTCTTT. It codes for CASSPTPTGHTEAFF.

This chain links TRBV11-2 with TRBJ2-2; the match to TRBD2 covers 8 bases. Trimming took 1 base from V and 5 from J; bases not matched to a gene: 9. The germline gives CDR1 SGHAT, CDR2 FQNNGV. The CDR3 covers 17 residues. This CDR3 is CASSLVHGSGRTGELFF. CDR3 in DNA: TGTGCCAGCAGCTTAGTTCATGGGAGCGGGAGAACCGGGGAGCTGTTTTTT.

The chain links TRBV2 to TRBJ2-7; no clear D. The V gene lost 5 bases and the J gene lost 5 bases, with 7 bases spanning the gap. CDR1 is SNHLY and CDR2 is FYNNEI in the germline V gene. There are 11 residues in the CDR3. The CDR3 DNA reads as TGTGCCAGCAGTCAGGAAAACGAGCAGTACTTC. The encoded protein is CASSQENEQYF.

This rearrangement joins TRBV11-1 to TRBJ2-7; 7 nucleotides agree with TRBD1. Germline CDR1 and CDR2: SGHAT and FQDESV (reference sequence). This CDR3 contains 14 residues. With 0 bases clipped from V and 2 bases from J, the junction kept 1 base outside the gene matches. CDR3: CASSLAQGTYEQYF. The CDR3 bases are TGTGCCAGCAGCTTAGCACAGGGGACCTACGAGCAGTACTTC.

V and J are TRBV7-9 and TRBJ1-2, with D possibly being TRBD1 (5 bases). CDR1 and CDR2 from the germline V gene are SEHNR and FQNEAQ (reference sequence). Trimming cost V 5 bases and J 6 bases, with 22 bases left between them. This CDR3 has 16 amino acids. The CDR3 coding sequence is TGTGCCAGCAGCCACCCCCCCGGTAGGAGGGGCGATGGCTACACCTTC. Its protein product is CASSHPPGRRGDGYTF.

The rearrangement joins TRBV2 to TRBJ1-5; 8 bases are shared with TRBD1. J lost 6 bases, V lost 7 bases, and 11 bases had no gene match. Germline values: CDR1 SNHLY, CDR2 FYNNEI. The CDR3 sequence is 15 residues long. The CDR3 reads CASNRGRGRIQPQHF. DNA for the CDR3: TGTGCCAGCAATCGGGGCAGGGGGCGAATTCAGCCCCAGCATTTT.

V usage is TRBV7-9 and J usage is TRBJ1-5; 10 bases are a match to TRBD1. The V gene end was trimmed by 3 bases and the J gene end by 4 bases; junction bases not matched to a gene: 6. The CDR3 extends over 16 amino acids. Germline CDR1 SEHNR, CDR2 FQNEAQ (reference sequence). The CDR3 loop reads CASSFTGTGVNQPQHF. The CDR3 DNA is TGTGCCAGCAGCTTCACCGGGACAGGGGTAAATCAGCCCCAGCATTTT.

This clone was recorded once. The V and J genes are TRBV19 and TRBJ2-7, with a possible D match to TRBD2 (5 bases). Germline V CDR1 and CDR2: LNHDA, SQIVND (reference sequence). V lost 7 bases and J lost 2, with 18 bases in between. The CDR3 covers 15 residues. CDR3 in amino acids: CASTPGLLRAYEQYF. The CDR3, as DNA: TGTGCCAGTACCCCCGGACTGCTTAGGGCCTACGAGCAGTACTTC.

This chain links TRBV6-5 with TRBJ2-7; TRBD1 agrees at 10 bases. In germline, CDR1 is MNHEY, CDR2 SVGAGI. With V trimmed by 6 bases and J by 5 bases, 7 bases remained unmatched. The CDR3 has 14 residues. The CDR3 reads CASRRQGAPDEQYF. The CDR3 DNA reads TGTGCCAGCAGAAGACAGGGGGCGCCGGACGAGCAGTACTTC.